What follows describes a single T cell receptor (beta chain). Its antigen remains unidentified. As to time point: week 47, end of study. Every vaccine dose comprised 300 ug of mutant IDH1 20-mer peptide plus topical imiquimod. The assay was immunoSEQ multiplex PCR, and TCRdb's table has in-frame clones only and misses some. The table lists about 59,000 clones, roughly 80% of them singletons. This CDR3 is built from 12 residues. The germline V and J ends were trimmed by 4 bases and 8 bases, with 13 bases remaining between them. From germline, CDR1 is SQVTM and CDR2 ANQGSEA. This sample is part of a study of a mutant IDH1 vaccine in newly diagnosed glioma. Turning to the study itself: Radiotherapy, temozolomide, or both had been given previously, and both were given to most.

Sequencing was performed on PBMCs, taken from a glioma patient whose treatment included an IDH1 peptide vaccine. The rearrangement links TRBV29-1 to TRBJ2-3; D might be TRBD2 (5 bases). This receptor was identified in a man between 25 and 39 years old with glioma. The CDR3 DNA reads as TGCAGCGTTGGGCTCCTCGAGGGTACGCAGTATTTT. It specifies CSVGLLEGTQYF.